This T cell receptor beta chain is drawn from a study of Ad26.COV2.S vaccination and SARS-CoV-2 variants. On the study more broadly: The COV1001 Ad26.COV2.S trial arm included the donor. Once or twice, 56 days apart, Ad26.COV2.S was delivered intramuscularly.

General study points: Measurements of TCR breadth and depth may have given underestimates of the total T cell responses.

Treatment described: around 19 received Ad26.COV2.S at low or high dose, single or two shots; 5 received placebo; per-sample allocation not given. On day 63 after the first injection, vaccine and placebo recipients gave samples. The donor's status was that of an adult aged 18-55 years in Boston. The CDR3 contains 15 residues. Germline V gene data show CDR1 as SGHRS and CDR2 as YFSETQ. V gave up 3 bases and J gave up 1 base, with 14 bases separating them. In the case of this clone: Its antigen is not known.

The data were produced by immunoSEQ multiplex PCR, yet TCRdb's version contains in-frame clones alone and is incomplete. The sample contains 380,000 or so clones, 80% to 90% of which appear only once. The chain uses TRBV5-1 and TRBJ2-7, with D maybe TRBD2 (6 bases). The sequence came from a person aged 18 to 65 who received the Ad26.COV2.S COVID-19 vaccine or a placebo. This specimen was peripheral blood, taken in a trial of Ad26.COV2.S vaccine versus placebo. DNA for the CDR3: TGCGCCAGCAGCTGGCGGGACGGAACGTCCTACGAGCAGTACTTC. It yields the protein CASSWRDGTSYEQYF. Variable domain in full (rest from reference TRBV5-1 and TRBJ2-7): KAGVTQTPRYLIKTRGQQVTLSCSPISGHRSVSWYQQTPGQGLQFLFEYFSETQRNKGNFPGRFSGRQFSNSRSEMNVSTLELGDSALYLCASSWRDGTSYEQYFGPGTRLTVT.